This T cell receptor beta chain was observed in a study of T cells after posttransplantation cyclophosphamide. Findings of the study overall: Blood and skin or GI T cell repertoires showed limited TRB overlap. Recipient CMV seropositivity and CMV reactivation strongly tracked TRB clonality. Later blood repertoires were often dominated by clones from the donor CD8+ memory compartment.

Notes on this clone: Its antigen remains unidentified.

This related bone marrow graft donor gave peripheral blood on the day of marrow donation. Assay: immunoSEQ multiplex PCR; the TCRdb copy retains only in-frame clones and omits some. The sample presents 30,000 to 35,000 clones, none singletons. Sequencing was done on a sample of PBMCs. The TCR comes from a woman in her thirties in good health and a related stem cell transplant donor.

This CDR3 reads CASSLTARQGPDTQYF. CDR3 coding DNA: TGTGCCAGCAGCTTAACCGCCCGACAAGGCCCAGATACGCAGTATTTT. This rearrangement joins TRBV7-3 to TRBJ2-3, with D uncertain. The germline V gene has CDR1 SGHTA and CDR2 FQGTGA. The CDR3 spans 16 residues. V lost 0 bases to trimming and J lost 4 bases, with 14 bases between them.